The clone carrying this TCR beta chain has a handful of counts. Its matching antigen is unknown. Germline CDR1 ENHRY, CDR2 SYGVKD. The CDR3 contains 17 residues. V shed 4 bases and J 2 bases; nucleotides not matched to a gene: 10. This specimen belongs to a study of beta chain features in type 1 diabetes. Overall study findings and caveats: The analysis here could not establish whether HLA type shapes TCRB rearrangement. Shortening of TCRB CDR3s, moderate but significant, appeared in all four CD4+ subsets of Type 1 diabetes patients.

Reverse transcription of all isolated RNA meant that expressed TCRB transcripts were sequenced. Only in-frame clones appear in the TCRdb table, and some are missing; sequencing was by immunoSEQ multiplex PCR. There are 300,000 to 450,000 clones in the sample; around 19% occur only once, and 0.044% lies in the top ten. The sequenced material came from naive CD4+ T cells from blood. The TCR originated in a woman under 30 in good health. The V gene is TRBV10-3, the J gene TRBJ1-2; 10 bases line up with TRBD1. The CDR3 DNA reads as TGTGCCATCAGTGTCTATTCGGGACAGGGGACGAACTATGGCTACACCTTC. Translated, it gives CAISVYSGQGTNYGYTF.